The sequence of this T cell receptor beta chain was determined in a study of radiotherapy plus CTLA-4 blockade in lung cancer. Notes on the study in general: Peripheral blood showed expansion of tumor-derived TCR clones after radiotherapy and ipilimumab.

Turning to this clone: Its antigen is unidentified.

Focal radiation plus CTLA-4 blockade with ipilimumab was given to patients with chemo-refractory metastatic non-small-cell lung cancer. The CDR3 has 13 residues. V lost 2 bases, J lost 5 bases, and 9 bases lay in between. Per germline, CDR1 KGHSH and CDR2 LQKENI. Libraries were prepared by immunoSEQ multiplex PCR; TCRdb keeps only in-frame clonotypes and omits some of them. The sample carries 60,000 to 70,000 clones, 70% to 80% recorded once. The chain has TRBV18 and TRBJ1-2; D not certain. The sample was peripheral blood, taken from a patient treated with radiotherapy plus ipilimumab. This clonotype was obtained from a human donor with non-small cell lung cancer who had a complete response to radiotherapy plus ipilimumab. The CDR3 spells CASSPTGRYGYTF. CDR3 DNA: TGTGCCAGCTCACCAACTGGAAGGTATGGCTACACCTTC.